These 3 T cell receptor beta chains were sequenced from one sample in a study of blood T cell repertoires in COVID-19. Profiling relied on immunoSEQ multiplex PCR, and the TCRdb table lists in-frame clones only, not all of them. The table has around 220,000 clones, approximately 82% seen once. Sequencing input: peripheral blood. These receptors originate from a woman aged 80 or over with active or convalescent COVID-19.

The chain uses TRBV19 and TRBJ1-1; D is unresolved. CDR3 length: 15 residues. Germline-derived CDR1 and CDR2 are LNHDA and SQIVND (reference sequence). The V end lost 0 bases, the J end lost 4 bases, and 12 bases lay between the germline ends. The CDR3 protein is CASSIEVPGLTEAFF. In DNA, the CDR3 is TGTGCCAGTAGTATAGAAGTACCAGGTCTCACTGAAGCTTTCTTT. Using reference TRBV19 and TRBJ1-1 for the parts outside the CDR3, the full variable domain is DGGITQSPKYLFRKEGQNVTLSCEQNLNHDAMYWYRQDPGQGLRLIYYSQIVNDFQKGDIAEGYSVSREKKESFPLTVTSAQKNPTAFYLCASSIEVPGLTEAFFGQGTRLTVV.

The chain couples TRBV19 to TRBJ2-7; a possible D gene is TRBD2 (6 bases). Deletions cut 5 bases from V and 3 bases from J, with 17 bases between. Germline loops: CDR1 LNHDA, CDR2 SQIVND (reference sequence). The CDR3 length is 15 residues. The CDR3 protein is CASSGEGAGGYEQYF. CDR3 nucleotides: TGTGCCAGTAGTGGTGAAGGGGCCGGGGGCTACGAGCAGTACTTC.

The CDR3 nucleotides read TGCGCCAGCATCCCGGGGGTGGGTCCCCTATCGCAGTTCTTC. Translated, it gives CASIPGVGPLSQFF. The chain carries TRBV5-1 and TRBJ2-1, with a tentative D call TRBD2 (6 bases). This CDR3 is 14 amino acids long. CDR1 and CDR2 (germline): SGHRS, YFSETQ. V was trimmed by 6 bases and J by 12 bases, leaving 22 bases between them.